This T cell receptor (beta chain) was recorded in a study of early T cells in non-severe SARS-CoV-2 infection. The overall study: Alpha and beta chains were unpaired, from unsorted whole-blood bulk RNA.

Unique molecular identifiers tagged individual cDNA molecules. Each CDR3 protein is one row after TCRdb ran MiXCR on the 5' RACE reads. The sample consists of 50,000 to 65,000 distinct CDR3 sequences, around a tenth of them appearing once. Between the trimmed V and J ends, which lost 2 bases and 5 bases, there was a span of 11 bases. The CDR3 spans 15 residues. Germline V lookup: CDR1 SGHRS, CDR2 YFSETQ. The sequenced sample consisted of whole blood. This clonotype was obtained from an adult who was a healthcare worker with PCR-confirmed SARS-CoV-2 infection or an uninfected control (not recorded which). The rearrangement links TRBV5-1 to TRBJ1-6, with a possible D match to TRBD1 (5 bases). CDR3 residues: CASSFTQENNSPLHF. CDR3 bases: TGCGCCAGCAGCTTCACACAGGAAAATAATTCACCCCTCCACTTT.